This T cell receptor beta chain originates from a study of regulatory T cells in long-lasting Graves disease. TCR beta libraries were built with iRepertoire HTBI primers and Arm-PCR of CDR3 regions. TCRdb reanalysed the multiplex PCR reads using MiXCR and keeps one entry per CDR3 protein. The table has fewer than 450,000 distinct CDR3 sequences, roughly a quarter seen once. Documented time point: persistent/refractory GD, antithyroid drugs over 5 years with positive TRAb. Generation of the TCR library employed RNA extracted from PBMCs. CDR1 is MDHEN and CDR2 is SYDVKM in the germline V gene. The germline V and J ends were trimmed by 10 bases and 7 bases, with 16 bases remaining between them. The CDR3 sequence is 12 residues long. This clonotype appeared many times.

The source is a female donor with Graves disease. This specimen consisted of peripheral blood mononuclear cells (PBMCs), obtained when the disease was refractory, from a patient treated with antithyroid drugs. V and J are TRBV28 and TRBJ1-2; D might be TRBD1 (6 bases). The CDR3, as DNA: TGTGCCACCTTGACAGGCGATCCTGGCTACACCTTC. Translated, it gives CATLTGDPGYTF.